This T cell receptor (beta chain) appears in the sequencing data of a study of tumor and adjacent non-tumor tissue in lung cancer. Looking at the study overall: Aged about 31 to 80 years, patients included nine to ten men and roughly five women with stage I to III disease. Samples averaged roughly 4.3 million productive TCRbeta reads each. Study conclusions and caveats: Tumor tissue had significantly higher TCR diversity than normal lung. Normal lung showed higher cumulative top 100 clone frequency than tumor.

Three rounds of nested PCR, following a modified ARM-PCR protocol, produced the TCRbeta library. Each CDR3 protein gets one entry after TCRdb re-called the multiplex PCR reads with MiXCR. The data contain some 78,000 distinct CDR3 sequences, around 85% of them singletons. This CDR3 is built from 15 residues. CDR1 is MNHEY, CDR2 SVGEGT, per germline. Trimming took 9 bases from V and 9 from J, leaving 24 bases between them. Points on this clonotype: Its target is unknown.

No cell sorting was done before RNA was extracted from the tissue. Sequencing was performed on lung tumor tissue. This clonotype originated in a woman aged 45-59 years with non-small cell lung cancer. The chain joins TRBV6-2 or TRBV6-3 to TRBJ2-1; tentatively, D is TRBD1 or TRBD2 (6 bases each). In DNA, the CDR3 is TGTGCCAGGAGATGCGGGACAAGGGTTTTCGGTGAGCAGTTCTTC. Translating it yields CARRCGTRVFGEQFF.